At least ten counts were recorded for the clone carrying this T cell receptor beta chain. No antigen is known for it. Template switching, a step in the protocol, added a universal primer site, and cDNA carried unique molecular identifiers. Via MiXCR, TCRdb re-called the 5' RACE reads, giving one row per CDR3 protein. This table holds hundreds of thousands of distinct CDR3 sequences, more than 6.5% found once. This entry is derived from a study of identical twins. Overall study findings and caveats: High-abundance cord blood beta clonotypes had fewer insertions; memory repertoires showed none. The study based its conclusions on cross-sectional statistical analysis and did not follow the same donors.

CDR1 and CDR2 from the germline V gene are MNHEY and SMNVEV (reference sequence). There are 15 residues in the CDR3. With 1 base removed from V and 7 bases from J, the gap between germline ends came to 11 bases. This sample was shared with a second study, whose subject was yellow fever vaccine responses in identical twins.

The sequence came from a woman aged 18-35 years in good health. J is TRBJ1-6 and V is TRBV27; D might be TRBD1 (6 bases). What was sequenced was PBMCs. CDR3 in DNA: TGTGCCAGCAGTTTATTAGGGGGGATGAATTCACCCCTCCACTTT. It encodes CASSLLGGMNSPLHF.